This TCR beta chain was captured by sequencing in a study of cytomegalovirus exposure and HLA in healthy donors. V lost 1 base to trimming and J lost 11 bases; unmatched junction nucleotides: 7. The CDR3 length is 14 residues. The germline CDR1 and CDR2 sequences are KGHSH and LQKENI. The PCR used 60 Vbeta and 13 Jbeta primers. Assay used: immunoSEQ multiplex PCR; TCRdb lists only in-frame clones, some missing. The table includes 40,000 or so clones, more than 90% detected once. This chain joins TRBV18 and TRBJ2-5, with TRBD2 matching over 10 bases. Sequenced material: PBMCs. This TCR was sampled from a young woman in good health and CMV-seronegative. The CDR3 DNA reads TGTGCCAGCTCACCACTAGCGGGAGGAGGAGAGCAGTACTTC. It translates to CASSPLAGGGEQYF.